This TCR beta chain was recovered during a study of blood T cell repertoires in COVID-19. Background on the study: PBMCs, B-cell-depleted T cells, or T cells provided the cDNA or gDNA that made up the material.

CDR1 and CDR2 (germline): SGHKS, YYEKEE (reference sequence). V trimming: 5 bases; J trimming: 4 bases; junction bases outside the gene matches: 5. CDR3 length: 13 residues. Profiled with immunoSEQ multiplex PCR; TCRdb holds only in-frame clones, not every one. The table has approximately 200,000 clones, roughly four fifths seen once. This receptor was identified in a woman at least 80 years old with COVID-19, enrolled during active disease. The rearrangement joins TRBV5-5 to TRBJ1-2; 7 nucleotides match TRBD1. Sequencing input: peripheral blood. CDR3 amino acids: CASSFQGVYGYTF. CDR3 in DNA: TGTGCCAGCAGTTTTCAGGGGGTCTATGGCTACACCTTC.